What follows describes a single TCR beta chain. V gave up 4 bases and J gave up 1 base, with 8 bases separating them. Germline CDR1 GTSNPN, CDR2 SVGIG (reference sequence). This CDR3 has 12 residues. These data belong to a study of blood T cell repertoires in COVID-19. In the source study's methods: Estimation of nucleated cell counts relied on the amplification of reference gene primers. Sequencing was performed with immunoSEQ multiplex PCR; in TCRdb, only in-frame clones are kept and a portion is missing. That table is the source of V, J and clone size, and D and trimming were worked out from the DNA. Here the sample spans roughly 220,000 clones, around 84% being singletons.

The receptor comes from a man aged 45 to 65 who had recovered from COVID-19. The chain combines TRBV30 with TRBJ2-7, with D perhaps TRBD2 (5 bases). The sequencing sample was made of peripheral blood. The CDR3: CAWMRESYEQYF. DNA for the CDR3: TGTGCCTGGATGAGGGAATCCTACGAGCAGTACTTC.